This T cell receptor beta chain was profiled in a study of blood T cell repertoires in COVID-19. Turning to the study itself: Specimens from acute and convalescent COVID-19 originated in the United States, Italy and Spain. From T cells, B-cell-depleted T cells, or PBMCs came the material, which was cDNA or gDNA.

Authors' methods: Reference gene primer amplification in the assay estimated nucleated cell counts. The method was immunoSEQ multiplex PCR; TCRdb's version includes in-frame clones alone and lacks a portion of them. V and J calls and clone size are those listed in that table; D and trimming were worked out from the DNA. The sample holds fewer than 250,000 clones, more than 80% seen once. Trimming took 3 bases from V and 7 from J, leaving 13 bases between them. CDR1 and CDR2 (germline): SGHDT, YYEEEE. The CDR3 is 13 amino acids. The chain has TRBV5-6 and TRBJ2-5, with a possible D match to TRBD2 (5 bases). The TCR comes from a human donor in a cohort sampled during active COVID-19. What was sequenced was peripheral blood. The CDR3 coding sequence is TGTGCCAGCAGCTCCCCCGGGGTAGGGACCCAGTACTTC. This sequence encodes CASSSPGVGTQYF. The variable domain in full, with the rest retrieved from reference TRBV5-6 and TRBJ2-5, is DAGVTQSPTHLIKTRGQQVTLRCSPKSGHDTVSWYQQALGQGPQFIFQYYEEEERQRGNFPDRFSGHQFPNYSSELNVNALLLGDSALYLCASSSPGVGTQYFGPGTRLLVL.